This T cell receptor (beta chain) derives from a study of OX40 agonist ivuxolimab in advanced cancers. On the study more broadly: Patients were given ivuxolimab, an antibody that agonizes OX40 (CD134).

The study, taken as a whole, reports: Expanded clones tended on average to be more numerous among CD8+ T cells than CD4+. Part of the nonresponder group also had normalized T-cell clonal expansion that was low.

Assay used: immunoSEQ multiplex PCR; TCRdb lists only in-frame clones, some missing. The table records about 48,000 clones, over 90% of them present only once. Comments on this clone: Its antigen is as yet unknown.

The receptor's source is an adult with an advanced solid tumor such as melanoma, head and neck, liver or kidney cancer. This specimen was CD4+ or CD8+ T cells sorted from blood, taken in a trial of the OX40 agonist ivuxolimab.

The CDR3 region has the DNA TGTGCCACCAGCGGACCAGCGGGGGGCCTGAATGAGCAGTTCTTC. Translation gives CATSGPAGGLNEQFF. The rearrangement uses TRBV15 and TRBJ2-1, with 9 bases identical to TRBD2. This CDR3 is built from 15 residues. J gave up 7 bases and V 5 bases, and 9 bases lay outside the gene matches. In germline, CDR1 is LNHNV, CDR2 YYDKDF (reference sequence).